Described below is a single TCR beta chain sequence and its context. The antigen it recognizes is unknown. No qualities accompany the bases; no much larger clone lies one base away. The data were obtained in a study of OX40 agonist ivuxolimab in advanced cancers. For the wider study: The costimulatory receptor OX40 (CD134) was targeted by ivuxolimab, a fully human IgG2 agonistic monoclonal antibody. The paper covers the monotherapy dose-escalation part of the phase I ivuxolimab trial, which included N = 52 patients. Peripheral TCRbeta sequencing was intended to test whether TCR sequence diversity was altered and clonal T-cell expansion was caused by ivuxolimab. In the dose-escalation cohort, 65% to 90% of patients were male, and the mean age was around 60 years, with a range of about 20 to 90. Patients were allowed to have had prior anti-PD-1, anti-PD-L1 or anti-CTLA-4 therapy, and roughly 40% of the dose-escalation patients had previously received checkpoint inhibitors. Intravenous ivuxolimab was administered to patients every 2 weeks at six dose levels: 0.01, 0.1, 0.3, 1.5, 3 and 10 mg/kg. Partial responses occurred in three dose-escalation patients: two with cutaneous melanoma and one with hepatocellular carcinoma. Among the approximately 50 dose-escalation patients, some 20 had hepatocellular carcinoma, 15 melanoma, 9 renal cell carcinoma and 9 head and neck cancer.

Results the study describes overall, beyond this receptor: At doses from 0.1 to 3.0 mg/kg, clonal expansion was seen in both CD4+ and CD8+ blood T cells between baseline and week 6. The antigen specificity of the clonally expanded peripheral T cells was not determined. In the 0.1-3.0 mg/kg groups, partial responders were among the patients with the lowest normalized peripheral clonal expansion, particularly in CD8+ T cells. Low levels of normalized T-cell clonal expansion were also seen in some patients who did not respond. After ivuxolimab, more expanded clones were found on average in CD8+ T cells than in CD4+ T cells.

Patients with autoimmune disease history or receiving systemic immunosuppression were excluded from the trial. Peripheral blood for TCR sequencing was collected from all dose cohorts at baseline, on cycle 4 day 1, and on cycle 7 day 1. Samples came from an open-label, multicenter, first-in-human phase I dose-escalation trial of ivuxolimab. Adults with locally advanced or metastatic head and neck squamous cell, hepatocellular, melanoma or renal cell carcinoma were enrolled in the trial. Before TCR sequencing, CD4+ and CD8+ T cells were separately sorted from peripheral blood. The CDR3 holds 15 amino acids from the cysteine to the phenylalanine. Only CDR3 DNA is held: 45 bases, read in frame from base 1. As encoded in the germline V gene, CDR1 is SGDLS while CDR2 is YYNGEE. Ends trimmed: V by 3 bases, J by 2 bases; bases unmatched to a gene: 7. Genomic DNA was extracted from sorted cells for sequencing of the TCRbeta CDR3 region. TCRbeta CDR3 regions were sequenced using the immunoSEQ Assay. This is the immuneACCESS table as TCRdb keeps it, with only in-frame sequences that have V and J called. A part of the clones is gone; compared with another copy, unresolved V genes explain less than half, and the rest is unexplained. This sample is represented by over 55,000 clones; more than 85% of them were singletons. The ten top clones hold 2% to 2.5% of the sample.

This sample comprised CD4+ or CD8+ T cells sorted from blood, obtained in a trial of the OX40 agonist ivuxolimab. The source of this sequence is an adult with an advanced solid tumor such as melanoma, head and neck, liver or kidney cancer. The chain is made from TRBV9 and TRBJ1-2, and TRBD1 matches 7 of the central bases. The nucleotide sequence is TGTGCCAGCAGCGCCCAAACGACAGGGAACTATGGCTACACCTTC. Its translation is CASSAQTTGNYGYTF.